The 18 T cell receptor beta chains presented below share a single source sample, sequenced in a study of T cell changes during pregnancy in multiple sclerosis. Profiling relied on immunoSEQ multiplex PCR, and the TCRdb table lists in-frame clones only, not all of them. The repertoire holds approximately 60,000 clones, with 92% as singletons. The material sequenced was peripheral blood, taken in the first trimester of pregnancy. The receptors come from a female donor with multiple sclerosis, enrolled in a pregnancy study.

The chain combines TRBV10-1 with TRBJ2-7; the D gene is possibly TRBD2 (7 bases). The CDR3 contains 17 residues. V was pared by 4 bases and J by 6 bases, with 25 bases between. Germline V gene sequence: CDR1 WNHNN, CDR2 SYGVQD (reference sequence). The CDR3 DNA sequence: TGCGCCAGCAGTGGCGGCAGGGGAGGTGGGAGGGCCCCCGAGCAGTACTTC. This codes for CASSGGRGGGRAPEQYF.

The CDR3 DNA follows: TGTGCCAGCACCCAGACGGGTAGCACTGAAGCTTTCTTT. It is translated as CASTQTGSTEAFF. This chain links TRBV27 with TRBJ1-1; no definite D call. There are 13 residues in the CDR3. CDR1 and CDR2 (germline): MNHEY, SMNVEV (reference sequence). Trimming removed 7 bases at V and 4 bases at J, with 13 bases between.

The rearrangement links TRBV6-1 to TRBJ1-2, with 9 positions matching TRBD1. The CDR3 is 14 amino acids. The germline gives CDR1 MNHNS, CDR2 SASEGT. V shed 3 bases, J shed 6 bases, and the junction held 5 bases outside the gene matches. The CDR3 coding sequence is TGTGCCAGCAGTGATCAACAGGGGGCTGATGGCTACACCTTC. It is translated as CASSDQQGADGYTF.

The chain uses TRBV5-4 and TRBJ2-7, with 8 bases that match TRBD2. Germline V gene sequence: CDR1 SGHNT, CDR2 YYREEE (reference sequence). V was clipped by 5 bases and J by 0 bases; unmatched bases: 4. This CDR3 is 14 amino acids long. CDR3 residues: CASRSSGDSYEQYF. In DNA form, the CDR3 reads TGTGCCAGCAGGAGTAGCGGGGACTCCTACGAGCAGTACTTC.

V and J are TRBV19 and TRBJ2-3; TRBD1 matches 10 bases. This CDR3 has 16 amino acids. V gave up 3 bases and J gave up 5 bases; unmatched junction bases: 8. Germline V gene sequence: CDR1 LNHDA, CDR2 SQIVND (reference sequence). CDR3 amino acids: CASSILGTGDRDTQYF. The CDR3 region has the DNA TGTGCCAGTAGTATTTTGGGGACAGGGGACAGAGATACGCAGTATTTT.

This clone has more than one count but fewer than ten. This chain uses TRBV10-3 with TRBJ2-7; possible D gene TRBD2, 6 bases. CDR3 length: 14 amino acids. Germline values: CDR1 ENHRY, CDR2 SYGVKD. V was shortened by 0 bases and J by 2 bases, with 8 bases between the two germline ends. The CDR3 loop is CAISESRETYEQYF. In DNA, the CDR3 is TGTGCCATCAGTGAGTCGCGGGAAACCTACGAGCAGTACTTC.

The chain carries TRBV20-1 and TRBJ2-3; D uncertain. This CDR3 region has 11 residues. Germline V gene data show CDR1 as DFQATT and CDR2 as SNEGSKA (reference sequence). V was pared by 6 bases and J by 2 bases, with 6 bases between. CDR3 sequence reads: CSAPDTDTQYF. The CDR3 region has the DNA TGCAGTGCCCCAGACACAGATACGCAGTATTTT.

The chain has TRBV9 and TRBJ2-7; TRBD1 is a possible D gene (5 bases). V dropped 5 bases and J dropped 6 bases, with 24 bases sitting between them. Germline CDR1 reads SGDLS; CDR2 reads YYNGEE. The length of the CDR3 is 16 residues. Here the CDR3 reads CASRGVIVEWGGEQYF. CDR3 nucleotides: TGTGCCAGCAGAGGGGTAATCGTAGAATGGGGCGGCGAGCAGTACTTC.

The rearrangement joins TRBV27 to TRBJ2-7; possible D gene TRBD1, 5 bases. The CDR3 has 16 residues. CDR1 and CDR2 (germline): MNHEY, SMNVEV (reference sequence). The ends were cut back, 4 bases at V and 3 bases at J, with 19 bases in the middle. CDR3 nucleotide sequence: TGTGCCAGCAGTTCCACAAAGGTATCAGGGCGCTACGAGCAGTACTTC. This translates into CASSSTKVSGRYEQYF.

The chain recombines TRBV28 with TRBJ2-7; D is possibly TRBD2 (6 bases). CDR1 and CDR2 from the germline V gene are MDHEN and SYDVKM. This CDR3 is built from 15 residues. The ends were cut back, 7 bases at V and 1 base at J, with 17 bases in the middle. CDR3 loop: CASTLEGGESYEQYF. DNA for the CDR3: TGTGCCAGCACCTTGGAGGGTGGGGAATCCTACGAGCAGTACTTC.

The CDR3 is CASSYSKLGRTEAFF. Here the CDR3 DNA reads TGTGCCAGCAGTTACTCGAAGTTGGGGCGCACTGAAGCTTTCTTT. The chain is built from TRBV6-5 and TRBJ1-1, with D tentatively TRBD1 (5 bases). The CDR3 extends over 15 amino acids. Germline V gene sequence: CDR1 MNHEY, CDR2 SVGAGI. With 0 bases removed from V and 4 bases from J, the gap between germline ends came to 12 bases.

The V gene is TRBV28, the J gene TRBJ2-2, with 7 nucleotides matching TRBD1. This CDR3 is built from 18 residues. V lost 1 base and J lost 3; bases outside the gene matches: 11. Germline V gene lookup returns CDR1 MDHEN and CDR2 SYDVKM. The CDR3 spells CASSLLGPGGTYTGELFF. In DNA form, the CDR3 reads TGTGCCAGCAGTTTATTGGGGCCAGGGGGAACCTACACCGGGGAGCTGTTTTTT. Drawing the rest from reference TRBV28 and TRBJ2-2, the complete variable domain is DVKVTQSSRYLVKRTGEKVFLECVQDMDHENMFWYRQDPGLGLRLIYFSYDVKMKEKGDIPEGYSVSREKKERFSLILESASTNQTSMYLCASSLLGPGGTYTGELFFGEGSRLTVL.

This clone was seen a single time. The V call is TRBV4-3, the J call TRBJ2-5; 7 bases fit TRBD2. V lost 1 base, J lost 7 bases, and 6 bases stayed unmatched. Germline V gene lookup returns CDR1 LGHNA and CDR2 YSLEER. The CDR3 runs to 14 residues. For the CDR3, the DNA is TGCGCCAGCAGCCAAGTCGTTCCTAGCGGGACCCAGTACTTC. This translates into CASSQVVPSGTQYF.

The gene calls are TRBV11-1 and TRBJ2-7; D may be TRBD2 (7 bases). CDR1 and CDR2 from the germline V gene are SGHAT and FQDESV (reference sequence). The length of the CDR3 is 15 residues. V dropped 1 base and J dropped 5 bases, with 15 bases sitting between them. The CDR3 reads CASSLVSGGGNEQYF. In DNA, the CDR3 is TGTGCCAGCAGCTTAGTATCGGGGGGCGGCAACGAGCAGTACTTC. The variable domain in full, completed from reference TRBV11-1 and TRBJ2-7, reads EAEVAQSPRYKITEKSQAVAFWCDPISGHATLYWYRQILGQGPELLVQFQDESVVDDSQLPKDRFSAERLKGVDSTLKIQPAELGDSAMYLCASSLVSGGGNEQYFGPGTRLTVT.

The V gene is TRBV6-6, the J gene TRBJ2-3; TRBD2 agrees at 10 bases. CDR1 and CDR2 (germline): MNHNY, SVGAGI (reference sequence). V shed 7 bases, J shed 1 base, and the junction held 5 bases outside the gene matches. This CDR3 has 15 amino acids. CDR3 sequence: CASTPSGRGTDTQYF. In nucleotides, the CDR3 is TGTGCCAGCACTCCTAGCGGGAGAGGCACAGATACGCAGTATTTT.

V and J are TRBV7-9 and TRBJ2-3, with 7 bases lining up with TRBD2. Unmatched junction bases numbered 7, after V lost 1 base and J lost 3 bases. This CDR3 contains 16 residues. Germline CDR1 reads SEHNR; CDR2 reads FQNEAQ (reference sequence). The CDR3 loop is CASSLVASGTTDTQYF. The CDR3, as DNA: TGTGCCAGCAGCTTAGTCGCTAGCGGCACAACAGATACGCAGTATTTT. Full variable domain (rest looked up from reference TRBV7-9 and TRBJ2-3): DTGVSQNPRHKITKRGQNVTFRCDPISEHNRLYWYRQTLGQGPEFLTYFQNEAQLEKSRLLSDRFSAERPKGSFSTLEIQRTEQGDSAMYLCASSLVASGTTDTQYFGPGTRLTVL.

The rearrangement links TRBV19 to TRBJ1-2, with a possible D match to TRBD1 (5 bases). In germline, CDR1 is LNHDA, CDR2 SQIVND (reference sequence). Deletions cut 7 bases from V and 3 bases from J, with 9 bases between. The CDR3 contains 12 residues. The CDR3 nucleotides are TGTGCCAGTATGACGGGGGACTATGGCTACACCTTC. This translates into CASMTGDYGYTF.

V is TRBV10-3 and J is TRBJ2-3; TRBD2 matches 8 bases. Per germline, CDR1 ENHRY and CDR2 SYGVKD. The CDR3 runs 15 residues. With 6 bases clipped from V and 3 bases from J, the junction kept 8 bases outside the gene matches. CDR3 sequence reads: CAISPGLGSTDTQYF. The CDR3 DNA is TGTGCCATCAGCCCGGGACTAGGTAGTACAGATACGCAGTATTTT.